These T cell receptor beta chains were read from a single sample in a study of response to subunit inactivated influenza vaccine. TCRdb independently ran MiXCR on the RT-PCR reads; one entry per CDR3 protein. Of 650,000 to 800,000 distinct CDR3 sequences listed, under 20% are singletons. Sample: PBMCs from blood, taken more than 4 days after vaccination. The receptor source for this set is a man in his fifties or sixties who received an inactivated influenza vaccine. The CDR3 runs from the conserved cysteine through the conserved F or W. The order of the fields is J gene, V gene, D gene, clone size, CDR3 DNA, CDR3 protein. A D gene is named only where the DNA matches it firmly. Clone size appears in some rows only: once, few, many, or a class for an expanded clone.

TRBJ2-1 TRBV10-3 . . TGTGCCGGGGGGGGACAGTCCTTCAATGAGCAGTTCTTC CAGGGQSFNEQFF
TRBJ2-3 TRBV7-9 . . TGTGCCAGCAGCGTAGGATCCGATACGCAGTATTTT CASSVGSDTQYF
TRBJ2-1 TRBV4-1 . many TGCGCCAGCAGCCCCTCCCTATTGGCCCGGCGGAAGGCGTACAATGAGCAGTTCTTC CASSPSLLARRKAYNEQFF
TRBJ1-2 TRBV20-1 . many TGCAGTGCTAGAGATTTGAGAGGGGAAAGCTATGGCTACACCTTC CSARDLRGESYGYTF
TRBJ1-5 TRBV2 TRBD1 . TGTGCCAGCAGTGGGACAGGGGCCAGGAATCAGCCCCAGCATTTT CASSGTGARNQPQHF
TRBJ2-1 TRBV4-3 TRBD2 few TGCGCCAGCAGCCAGGTCAGCGGGACTCCCTACAATGAGCAGTTCTTC CASSQVSGTPYNEQFF
TRBJ2-2 TRBV10-1 . . TGCGCCAGCAGTGCGGGGGCGGGCACCGGGGAGCTGTTTTTT CASSAGAGTGELFF
TRBJ2-7 TRBV20-1 . . TGCAGTGCAGCGTCGGGACGGTTTGTTGGTGAGCAGTACTTC CSAASGRFVGEQYF
TRBJ2-3 TRBV20-1 . . TGCAGTGCTTTACGGGCTGGGGATACGCAGTATTTT CSALRAGDTQYF
TRBJ1-5 TRBV6-2/TRBV6-3 TRBD1 few TGTGCCAGCAGTTACTCGTCCAGGGGGCGAGGCAATCAGCCCCAGCATTTT CASSYSSRGRGNQPQHF
TRBJ2-7 TRBV29-1 TRBD1 few TGCAGCGTTGAAGTTTGGGACAGGGAGGAAGGGGAGCAGTACTTC CSVEVWDREEGEQYF
TRBJ2-7 TRBV6-2/TRBV6-3 . . TGTGCCAGCAGTTACTCGATCGGGGTCTCCTACGAGCAGTACTTC CASSYSIGVSYEQYF
TRBJ2-1 TRBV7-2 . . TGTGCCAGCAGCTTTGGGGGGGCTAGCAGACACAATGAGCAGTTCTTC CASSFGGASRHNEQFF
TRBJ2-7 TRBV30 . few TGTGCCTGGATGGGCTCGCCGTCCTACGAGCAGTACTTC CAWMGSPSYEQYF
TRBJ2-1 TRBV12-3/TRBV12-4 . many TGTGCCAGCAAACAACATGAGCAGTTCTTC CASKQHEQFF
TRBJ2-1 TRBV7-6 . . TGTGCCAGCAGCTTAGCCCCATCAAGGGGCCGGGCCAATGAGCAGTTCTTC CASSLAPSRGRANEQFF
TRBJ2-7 TRBV20-1 TRBD2 . TGCAGTGCTAGAGTTAGCGGGAGGTCCTCCTACGAGCAGTACTTC CSARVSGRSSYEQYF
TRBJ2-7 TRBV6-1 . many TGTGCCAGCAGCCCGGGGGATGGGACTGGCGAGCAGTACTTC CASSPGDGTGEQYF
TRBJ2-5 TRBV5-1 TRBD2 few TGCGCCAGCAAGCCTTGGCGGGGGAGTCAAGAGACCCAGTACTTC CASKPWRGSQETQYF
TRBJ2-3 TRBV7-2 TRBD2 few TGTGCCAGCAGCTTCAATGGCGGGGGGAGGTCAGATACGCAGTATTTT CASSFNGGGRSDTQYF
TRBJ2-1 TRBV6-5 TRBD1 . TGTGCCAGCAGTTACGACAGGGTCCCCTACAATGAGCAGTTCTTC CASSYDRVPYNEQFF
TRBJ2-1 TRBV3-1 TRBD2 . TGTGCCAGCAGCCAAAGGGCCGGGACTAGCGGGTACTACAATGAGCAGTTCTTC CASSQRAGTSGYYNEQFF
TRBJ1-2 TRBV2 . . TGTGCCAGCACCGAGGGAGGAGGCTATGGCTACACCTTC CASTEGGGYGYTF
TRBJ2-1 TRBV10-3 TRBD1 . TGTGCCATCAGTGAGTCGGGACAGGGGGCACGTGAGCAGTTCTTC CAISESGQGAREQFF
TRBJ1-6 TRBV7-2 . few TGTGCCAGCAGCGCAATGGGGGAGAGGAATTCACCCCTCCACTTT CASSAMGERNSPLHF
TRBJ2-3 TRBV6-5 . few TGTGCCAGCAGCTACCACCCCGGAGCGACCACAGATACGCAGTATTTT CASSYHPGATTDTQYF
TRBJ2-7 TRBV20-1 TRBD2 . TGCAGTGCTAAGAGGTCTAGCGGGCCCTACGAGCAGTACTTC CSAKRSSGPYEQYF
TRBJ1-5 TRBV5-6 TRBD1 . TGTGCCAGCAGCTTGGGACAGGGGGGAGCTCAGCCCCAGCATTTT CASSLGQGGAQPQHF
TRBJ1-2 TRBV7-2 . . TGTGCCAGCAGCCCTGACAGCGACTATGGCTACACCTTC CASSPDSDYGYTF
TRBJ2-3 TRBV28 . few TGTGCCAGCAATCAGGCAAATACGCAGTATTTT CASNQANTQYF
TRBJ2-7 TRBV28 TRBD2 . TGTGCCAGCAGGGGTGGGAGGGGCCCCTACGAGCAGTACTTC CASRGGRGPYEQYF
TRBJ2-1 TRBV20-1 TRBD2 . TGCAGTGCTGCTAGCGGGGGGGCCACGTCCAATGAGCAGTTCTTC CSAASGGATSNEQFF
TRBJ1-5 TRBV7-8 TRBD1 many TGTGCCAGCAGCCCGAGGACAGGGGGTAGCAATCAGCCCCAGCATTTT CASSPRTGGSNQPQHF
TRBJ2-1 TRBV20-1 . . TGCAGTGCTACTGGGGGGGCAGCCTTTAACTACAATGAGCAGTTCTTC CSATGGAAFNYNEQFF
TRBJ1-3 TRBV12-3/TRBV12-4 . . TGTGCCAGCAGCCTCGGAAGCGGAGGAAACACCATATATTTT CASSLGSGGNTIYF
TRBJ1-1 TRBV7-9 . . TGTGCCAGCAGCTTCAAACCGGCAGAAGCTTTCTTT CASSFKPAEAFF
TRBJ2-7 TRBV9 . few TGTGCCAGCTCTCCCGGAAGCGCGACCTACGAGCAGTACTTC CASSPGSATYEQYF
TRBJ2-6 TRBV10-3 TRBD2 . TGTGCCATCAGTGACAAGCGGGAGAGGCCTGGGGCCAACGTCCTGACTTTC CAISDKRERPGANVLTF
TRBJ2-1 TRBV6-5 . many TGTGCCAGCAGTTACTTGGGAGGGGGGGGTAATGAGCAGTTCTTC CASSYLGGGGNEQFF
TRBJ2-5 TRBV24-1 . . TGTGCCACCAGTGGCCCGGGACTCTACGTGGAGACCCAGTACTTC CATSGPGLYVETQYF
TRBJ1-5 TRBV9 TRBD1 few TGTGCCAGCAGCGCGGGACAGGGGCATCAGCCCCAGCATTTT CASSAGQGHQPQHF
TRBJ2-7 TRBV7-9 . . TGTGCCAGCAGCTCCCAGGGTCAGAACCACGAGCAGTACTTC CASSSQGQNHEQYF
TRBJ2-7 TRBV6-5 . . TGTGTCAGCAGTGACGGATCTTACGAGCAGTACTTC CVSSDGSYEQYF
TRBJ2-1 TRBV12-3/TRBV12-4 TRBD1 few TGTGCCAGCAACCGGGACAGCTCCTACAATGAGCAGTTCTTC CASNRDSSYNEQFF
TRBJ1-4 TRBV7-9 . . TGTGCCAGCAGCTTCTACGGTTTAAGAGTGTTTTTT CASSFYGLRVFF
TRBJ1-6 TRBV5-1 . few TGCGCCAGCAGCTTGTCGGGCAGCTTTCGTTCACCCCTCCACTTT CASSLSGSFRSPLHF
TRBJ2-7 TRBV28 . . TGTGCCAGCAGGGGGCAGGGGCTCTTGTACGAGCAGTACTTC CASRGQGLLYEQYF
TRBJ2-5 TRBV5-4 TRBD1 few TGTGCCAGCAGGCTGGGACAGTACCAAGAGACCCAGTACTTC CASRLGQYQETQYF
TRBJ2-7 TRBV27 TRBD1 few TGTGCCAGCAGAATAGACAGGGTCCACTACGAGCAGTACTTC CASRIDRVHYEQYF